The 2 T cell receptor beta chains below come from one sample, sequenced in a study of T cells in Graves' hyperthyroidism and ophthalmopathy. Researchers amplified the TCR beta CDR3 regions from RNA transcripts. An initial round of RT-PCR targeting the TCR CDR3 relied on the HTBI primer set. Each CDR3 protein gets one entry after TCRdb re-called the multiplex PCR reads with MiXCR. The sample contains hundreds of thousands of distinct CDR3 sequences, about 25% of which appear only once. Sequenced sample: blood. The receptor source for this set is a middle-aged man with Graves' hyperthyroidism that later progressed to Graves' ophthalmopathy.

V usage is TRBV7-2 and J usage is TRBJ1-5; D is unclear. Trimming pared 5 bases from V and 9 bases from J, leaving 14 bases between. This CDR3 has 13 residues. The germline gives CDR1 SGHTA, CDR2 FQGNSA. For the CDR3, the DNA is TGTGCCAGCAGCACAGTAGGTCTGGGGCCCCAGCATTTT. It translates to CASSTVGLGPQHF.

In its sample, this clonotype was seen many times. This chain joins TRBV7-9 and TRBJ1-1; possibly TRBD1 for D (5 bases). This CDR3 region has 15 residues. Trimming shortened V by 2 bases and J by 0 bases, and 10 bases separated the two germline ends. In germline, CDR1 is SEHNR, CDR2 FQNEAQ (reference sequence). The CDR3 reads CASSLWGDMNTEAFF. The CDR3 DNA follows: TGTGCCAGCAGCTTATGGGGGGATATGAACACTGAAGCTTTCTTT. The complete variable domain, with remaining parts taken from reference TRBV7-9 and TRBJ1-1, reads DTGVSQNPRHKITKRGQNVTFRCDPISEHNRLYWYRQTLGQGPEFLTYFQNEAQLEKSRLLSDRFSAERPKGSFSTLEIQRTEQGDSAMYLCASSLWGDMNTEAFFGQGTRLTVV.